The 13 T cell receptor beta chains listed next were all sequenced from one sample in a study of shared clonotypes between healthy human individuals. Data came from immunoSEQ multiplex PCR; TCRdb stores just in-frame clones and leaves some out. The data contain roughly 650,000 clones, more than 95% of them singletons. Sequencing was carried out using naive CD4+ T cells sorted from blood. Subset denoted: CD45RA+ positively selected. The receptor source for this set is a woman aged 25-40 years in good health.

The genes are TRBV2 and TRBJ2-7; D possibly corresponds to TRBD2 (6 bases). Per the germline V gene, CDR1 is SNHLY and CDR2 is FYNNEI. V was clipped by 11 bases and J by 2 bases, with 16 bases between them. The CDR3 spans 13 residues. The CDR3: CAGLTSLAYEQYF. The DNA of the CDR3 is TGTGCCGGCCTGACTAGTCTAGCCTACGAGCAGTACTTC.

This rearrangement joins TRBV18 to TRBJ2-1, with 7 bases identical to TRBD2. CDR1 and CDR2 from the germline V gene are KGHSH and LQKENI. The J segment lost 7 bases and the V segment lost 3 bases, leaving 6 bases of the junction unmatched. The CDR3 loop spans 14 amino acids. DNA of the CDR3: TGTGCCAGCTCACCCGGAGCGGGGCCTAATGAGCAGTTCTTC. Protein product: CASSPGAGPNEQFF.

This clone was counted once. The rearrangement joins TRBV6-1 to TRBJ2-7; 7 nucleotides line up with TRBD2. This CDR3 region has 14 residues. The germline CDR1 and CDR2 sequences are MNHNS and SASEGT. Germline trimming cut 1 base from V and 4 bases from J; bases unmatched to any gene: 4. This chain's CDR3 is CASSEGTRSYEQYF. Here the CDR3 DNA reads TGTGCCAGCAGTGAAGGGACTAGATCTTACGAGCAGTACTTC.

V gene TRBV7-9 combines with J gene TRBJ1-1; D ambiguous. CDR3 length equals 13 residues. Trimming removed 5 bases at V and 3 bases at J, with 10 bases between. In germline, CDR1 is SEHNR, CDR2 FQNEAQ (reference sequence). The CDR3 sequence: CASSPSRYTEAFF. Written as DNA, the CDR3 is TGTGCCAGCAGCCCATCTCGGTACACTGAAGCTTTCTTT.

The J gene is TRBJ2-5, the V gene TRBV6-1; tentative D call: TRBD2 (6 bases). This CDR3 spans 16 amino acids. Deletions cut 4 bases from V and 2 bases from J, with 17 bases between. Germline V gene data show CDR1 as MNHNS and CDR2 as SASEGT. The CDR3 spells CASSGGLGTVQETQYF. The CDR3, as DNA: TGTGCCAGCAGTGGAGGCCTTGGGACTGTACAAGAGACCCAGTACTTC.

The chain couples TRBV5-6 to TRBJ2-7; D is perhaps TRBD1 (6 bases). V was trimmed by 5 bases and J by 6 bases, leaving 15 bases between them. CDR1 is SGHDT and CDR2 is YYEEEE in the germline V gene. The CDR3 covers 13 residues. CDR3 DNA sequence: TGTGCCAGCAGGAGGACAGACTACCCCGAGCAGTACTTC. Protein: CASRRTDYPEQYF.

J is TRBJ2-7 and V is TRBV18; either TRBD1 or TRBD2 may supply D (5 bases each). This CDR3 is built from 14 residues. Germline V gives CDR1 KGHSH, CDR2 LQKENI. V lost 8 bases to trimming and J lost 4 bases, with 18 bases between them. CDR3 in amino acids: CASHLPQGPYEQYF. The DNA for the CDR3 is TGTGCCAGCCACCTTCCTCAGGGACCGTACGAGCAGTACTTC.

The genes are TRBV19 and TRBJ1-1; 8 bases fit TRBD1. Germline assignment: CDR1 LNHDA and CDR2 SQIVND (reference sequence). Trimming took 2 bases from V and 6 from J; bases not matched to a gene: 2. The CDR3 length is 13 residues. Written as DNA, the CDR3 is TGTGCCAGTAGTATACAGGGGGCGGCTGAAGCTTTCTTT. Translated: CASSIQGAAEAFF.

The CDR3: CASSPAGSSYEQYF. CDR3 DNA: TGTGCCAGCTCACCCGCGGGCAGCTCCTACGAGCAGTACTTC. The genes are TRBV18 and TRBJ2-7, with D possibly being TRBD2 (5 bases). Germline lookup yields CDR1 KGHSH and CDR2 LQKENI. This CDR3 region has 14 residues. Trimming removed 3 bases from V and 0 bases from J, with 9 bases in between.

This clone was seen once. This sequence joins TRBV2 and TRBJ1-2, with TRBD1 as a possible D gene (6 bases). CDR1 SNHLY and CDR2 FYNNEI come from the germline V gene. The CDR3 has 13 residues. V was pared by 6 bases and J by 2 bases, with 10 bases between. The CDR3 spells CASRFTGNYGYTF. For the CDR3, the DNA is TGTGCCAGCAGGTTTACAGGGAACTATGGCTACACCTTC.

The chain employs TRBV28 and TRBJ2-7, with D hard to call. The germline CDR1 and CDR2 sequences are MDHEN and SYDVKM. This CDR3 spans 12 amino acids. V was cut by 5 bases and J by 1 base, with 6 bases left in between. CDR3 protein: CASSGYSYEQYF. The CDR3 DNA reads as TGTGCCAGCAGTGGCTATTCCTACGAGCAGTACTTC.

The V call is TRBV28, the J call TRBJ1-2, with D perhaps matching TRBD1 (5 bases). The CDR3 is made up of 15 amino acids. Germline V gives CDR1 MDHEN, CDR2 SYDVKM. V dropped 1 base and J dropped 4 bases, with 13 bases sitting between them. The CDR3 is CASSLLAGLGYGYTF. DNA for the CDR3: TGTGCCAGCAGTTTATTAGCAGGGTTGGGCTATGGCTACACCTTC.

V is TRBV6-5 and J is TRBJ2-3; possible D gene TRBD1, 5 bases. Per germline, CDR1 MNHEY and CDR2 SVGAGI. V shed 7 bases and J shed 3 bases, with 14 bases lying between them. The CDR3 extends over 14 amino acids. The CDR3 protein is CASTRAVETDTQYF. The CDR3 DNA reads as TGTGCCAGCACCAGGGCAGTAGAAACAGATACGCAGTATTTT.